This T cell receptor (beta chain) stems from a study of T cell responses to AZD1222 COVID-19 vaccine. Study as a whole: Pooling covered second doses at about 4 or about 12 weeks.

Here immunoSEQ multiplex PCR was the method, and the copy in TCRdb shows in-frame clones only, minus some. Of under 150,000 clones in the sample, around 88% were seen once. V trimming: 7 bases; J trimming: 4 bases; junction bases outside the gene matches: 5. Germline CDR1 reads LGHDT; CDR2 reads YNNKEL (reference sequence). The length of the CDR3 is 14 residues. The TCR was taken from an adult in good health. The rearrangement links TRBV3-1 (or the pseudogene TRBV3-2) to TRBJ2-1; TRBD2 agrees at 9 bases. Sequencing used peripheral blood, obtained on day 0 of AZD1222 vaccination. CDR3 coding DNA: TGTGCCAGCACCAGTAGCGGGGGTTACAATGAGCAGTTCTTC. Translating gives CASTSSGGYNEQFF.